This T cell receptor (beta chain) is drawn from a study of T cell responses to AZD1222 COVID-19 vaccine. Turning to the study itself: The study pooled second doses at about 4 or about 12 weeks. Findings and caveats of the study: Recipients of two AZD1222 doses showed rising Spike-specific TCR breadth and depth. CD4 TCRs associated with vaccination spanned spike, dominating at 160-218 and 743-854. Clonal diversity was possibly underestimated, and the donors were mostly white British, with more females.

Sequenced by immunoSEQ multiplex PCR; TCRdb stores in-frame clones only, minus some. The profile shows about 150,000 clones, 80% to 95% of them singletons. On this clone itself: The antigen is unknown.

Germline CDR1 KGHSH, CDR2 LQKENI. This CDR3 contains 12 residues. V was pared by 2 bases and J by 8 bases, with 9 bases between. The V call is TRBV18, the J call TRBJ1-2; no clear D gene. The sample consisted of peripheral blood, taken on day 0 of AZD1222 vaccination. The sequence was collected from an adult in good health. The DNA of the CDR3 is TGTGCCAGCTCACCAGGGAAAGACGGCTACACCTTC. Translated: CASSPGKDGYTF.